By share, the clone carrying this T cell receptor (beta chain) counts as medium-sized (0.01 to 0.1%). Profiled with immunoSEQ multiplex PCR; TCRdb holds only in-frame clones, not every one. This table holds about 300,000 clones, 85% to 90% found once. The sample is drawn from a study of blood T cell repertoires in COVID-19. Turning to the study itself: Sample material is recorded as cDNA or gDNA derived from T cells, B-cell-depleted T cells, or PBMCs.

The CDR3 runs 20 residues. Unmatched junction bases numbered 14, after V lost 0 bases and J lost 0 bases. Germline CDR1 MNHNS, CDR2 SASEGT. The sample comprised PBMCs or T cells enriched from blood (not recorded which). The TCR comes from a young woman who had recovered from COVID-19. This chain links TRBV6-1 with TRBJ1-5; TRBD1 matches 7 bases. CDR3 in DNA: TGTGCCAGCAGTGAAGCGTTGTTTTTGGACGGGACAGCTAGCAATCAGCCCCAGCATTTT. Translating gives CASSEALFLDGTASNQPQHF.